The 5 T cell receptor beta chains below were found in one sample sequenced in a study of regulatory T cells in long-lasting Graves disease. Time point described: newly diagnosed GD, antithyroid drugs for less than 3 months. Generation of the TCR library employed RNA extracted from PBMCs. TCR beta libraries were built with iRepertoire HTBI primers and Arm-PCR of CDR3 regions. TCRdb recomputed calls from the multiplex PCR reads with MiXCR, one row per CDR3 protein. Found here are hundreds of thousands of distinct CDR3 sequences, 15% of them singletons; the top ten hold around 7.6%. These data were likewise used in another study, on T cells in Graves' hyperthyroidism and ophthalmopathy.

This material consisted of peripheral blood mononuclear cells (PBMCs), taken at new diagnosis, from a patient treated with antithyroid drugs. The receptors here all came from a woman aged 40 to 50 with Graves disease.

This clonotype was counted many times. The chain combines TRBV25-1 with TRBJ2-1; TRBD2 agrees at 8 bases. The CDR3 consists of 18 residues. Germline values: CDR1 MGHDK, CDR2 SYGVNS. V was pared by 3 bases and J by 0 bases, with 10 bases of the junction left unmatched. The CDR3 protein is CASSEPTPGLGSYNEQFF. The DNA for the CDR3 is TGTGCCAGCAGTGAGCCAACTCCGGGACTAGGCTCCTACAATGAGCAGTTCTTC.

This clonotype was recorded at least ten times. V gene TRBV7-9 combines with J gene TRBJ2-1; TRBD2 agrees at 11 bases. CDR1 is SEHNR and CDR2 is FQNEAQ in the germline V gene (reference sequence). The CDR3 runs 16 residues. J was trimmed by 8 bases and V by 4 bases; bases with no gene match: 10. Written as DNA, the CDR3 is TGTGCCAGCAGCTCCCGCAGACTAGCGGGAAGAGATGAGCAGTTCTTC. Protein sequence: CASSSRRLAGRDEQFF.

As for this clonotype: This sequence is one base from a far larger clone and is likely a read error. V is TRBV12-3 or TRBV12-4 and J is TRBJ2-7; a possible D gene is TRBD1 (6 bases). The J call may be faulty, since TRBJ2-1 better matches the DNA end. The CDR3 loop spans 14 amino acids. This chain's CDR3 is CASSKGRGSDEQFF. CDR3 nucleotide sequence: TGTGCCAGCAGTAAAGGCAGGGGTTCCGATGAGCAGTTCTTC.

This clonotype was seen ten or more times. V gene TRBV12-5 combines with J gene TRBJ2-7; D gene uncertain. Trimming pared 6 bases from V and 3 bases from J, leaving 9 bases between. CDR3 size: 12 residues. Germline V lookup: CDR1 LGHNT, CDR2 FRNRAP. CDR3 bases: TGTGCTAGTGGCACGGCGATCTACGAGCAGTACTTC. Translating gives CASGTAIYEQYF.

In its sample, this clonotype was seen many times. The rearrangement joins TRBV11-2 to TRBJ1-6, with a possible D match to TRBD1 (6 bases). CDR3 length: 16 residues. The V gene lost 2 bases and the J gene lost 6 bases, with 14 bases spanning the gap. The germline V gene has CDR1 SGHAT and CDR2 FQNNGV. For the CDR3, the DNA is TGTGCCAGCAGCTTATCGGGACAAATCCCTAATTCACCCCTCCACTTT. Residues: CASSLSGQIPNSPLHF.